Shown below are 7 T cell receptor beta chains from a single sample sequenced in a study of T cells in Graves' hyperthyroidism and ophthalmopathy. Researchers took RNA transcripts and amplified the TCR beta CDR3 regions from them. HTBI primers drove first-round RT-PCR of the TCR CDR3. Via MiXCR, TCRdb re-called the multiplex PCR reads, giving one row per CDR3 protein. The data show 530,000 or so distinct CDR3 sequences, roughly 18% seen once. What was sequenced was blood. Receptors originate from a woman between 18 and 30 years old with Graves' ophthalmopathy.

A word on this clonotype: This may be a read error, as it is one base from a much larger clone. This chain joins TRBV20-1 and TRBJ2-7; the D is unclear. Trimming took off 6 bases at V and 6 bases at J, with 18 bases between the two ends. Germline CDR1 and CDR2: DFQATT and SNEGSKA (reference sequence). The CDR3 spans 13 residues. The DNA for the CDR3 is TGCAGTGCGATCCAGACCGAGAACTGCGAGCAGTACTTC. Protein sequence: CSAIQTENCEQYF.

This clonotype has a count of ten or more. The gene calls are TRBV6-1 and TRBJ1-4; D is undetermined. In germline, CDR1 is MNHNS, CDR2 SASEGT. Trimming left V 7 bases short and J 8 bases short, with 17 bases between. The CDR3 has 14 amino acids. The CDR3 sequence is CASKSTRAGEKLFF. The CDR3 coding sequence is TGTGCCAGCAAATCAACGAGGGCTGGGGAAAAACTGTTTTTT.

In its sample, this clonotype was seen many times. The CDR3 spells CASSRKLTGSNQPQHF. The CDR3 region has the DNA TGTGCCAGCAGTCGTAAGTTGACAGGGAGCAATCAGCCCCAGCATTTT. The V call is TRBV6-2 or TRBV6-3, the J call TRBJ1-5, with 7 bases matching TRBD1. This CDR3 comprises 16 residues. The J segment lost 1 base and the V segment lost 5 bases, leaving 8 bases of the junction unmatched. CDR1 is MNHEY and CDR2 is SVGEGT in the germline V gene.

At least ten counts were recorded for this clonotype. The chain has TRBV12-3 or TRBV12-4 and TRBJ2-1; 8 bases align to TRBD2. V dropped 6 bases and J dropped 5; count of bases not matched to a gene: 6. The length of the CDR3 is 14 residues. CDR3 coding DNA: TGTGCCAGCAGACCCGGGGGGGGAAACAATGAGCAGTTCTTC. Protein: CASRPGGGNNEQFF.

This clonotype was observed a handful of times. The V call is TRBV6-1, the J call TRBJ1-2, with 7 bases that match TRBD1. Germline V gene sequence: CDR1 MNHNS, CDR2 SASEGT. V shed 6 bases, J shed 5 bases, and the junction held 12 bases outside the gene matches. This CDR3 comprises 15 residues. The CDR3, as DNA: TGTGCCAGCAGGAAAGGCACAGGGGAGGAATATGGCTACACCTTC. Protein sequence: CASRKGTGEEYGYTF.

This clonotype appeared a few times. This chain links TRBV7-6 with TRBJ1-2; the D gene is possibly TRBD1 (6 bases). Germline CDR1 SGHVS, CDR2 FNYEAQ. The CDR3 runs 13 residues. The V end was cut by 1 base, the J end by 14 bases, with 17 bases between. The CDR3 region has the DNA TGTGCCAGCAGCTTAGGGCGATCAGGGGCCCCAACCTTC. It yields the protein CASSLGRSGAPTF.

This chain uses TRBV5-4 with TRBJ2-3; TRBD1 or TRBD2 may be the D gene (6 bases each). The CDR3 totals 14 residues. In germline, CDR1 is SGHNT, CDR2 YYREEE (reference sequence). The germline V and J ends were trimmed by 4 bases and 5 bases, with 14 bases remaining between them. CDR3 in amino acids: CASSDRGAKDTQYF. The CDR3 nucleotides read TGTGCCAGCAGCGATAGGGGGGCAAAAGATACGCAGTATTTT. The full variable domain, with the rest looked up from reference TRBV5-4 and TRBJ2-3, is ETGVTQSPTHLIKTRGQQVTLRCSSQSGHNTVSWYQQALGQGPQFIFQYYREEENGRGNFPPRFSGLQFPNYSSELNVNALELDDSALYLCASSDRGAKDTQYFGPGTRLTVL.